The 7 T cell receptor beta chains below all came from one sample that was sequenced in a study of molecular identifiers for immune sequencing clone quantification. TCRdb analysed the PCR reads with MiXCR anew, one entry per CDR3 protein. The sample consists of over 300,000 distinct CDR3 sequences, about 22% of them appearing once. Sequencing was carried out using naive CD8+ T cells from blood, with Jurkat cell RNA spiked in. Subset specified: FACS-sorted CD8+CD4-CCR7+CD45RA+ naive T cells. Source of these receptors: a human donor in good health. Some libraries in this study had Jurkat cell RNA spiked in.

The DNA of the CDR3 is TGTGCCAGCAAAGACACGGTCTTGTACGAGCAGTACTTC. Encoded protein: CASKDTVLYEQYF. This chain connects TRBV28 to TRBJ2-7; no reliable D call. The CDR3 extends over 13 amino acids. Germline loops: CDR1 MDHEN, CDR2 SYDVKM. Trimming took 7 bases from V and 4 from J, leaving 14 bases between them.

The CDR3 nucleotides are TGTGCCAGTAGTCCCGGACAGGGGTTCTCCTACGAGCAGTACTTC. Its protein product is CASSPGQGFSYEQYF. The V and J genes are TRBV19 and TRBJ2-7; 9 bases are shared with TRBD1. The length of the CDR3 is 15 residues. CDR1 and CDR2 from the germline V gene are LNHDA and SQIVND (reference sequence). V was pared by 5 bases and J by 0 bases, with 5 bases of the junction left unmatched.

The chain has TRBV5-1 and TRBJ2-7; TRBD1 is a possible D gene (6 bases). The V gene's germline CDR1 is SGHRS and CDR2 YFSETQ. V lost 0 bases, J lost 1 base, and 14 bases lay in between. The CDR3 contains 16 residues. CDR3 sequence reads: CASSLGTARKSYEQYF. In nucleotides, the CDR3 is TGCGCCAGCAGCTTGGGGACAGCCAGAAAGTCCTACGAGCAGTACTTC.

This sequence joins TRBV5-1 and TRBJ1-1, with D tentatively TRBD1 (6 bases). The germline CDR1 and CDR2 sequences are SGHRS and YFSETQ. The ends were cut back, 3 bases at V and 9 bases at J, with 21 bases in the middle. The CDR3 extends over 15 amino acids. The CDR3 DNA sequence: TGCGCCAGCAGCTATTGGGAACAGGGTGGGACTAAAGCTTTCTTT. It codes for CASSYWEQGGTKAFF.

This clonotype was detected ten times or more. The chain joins TRBV19 to TRBJ2-1; D might be TRBD2 (6 bases). Trimming stripped 3 bases from V and 6 bases from J, with 15 bases between. The germline gives CDR1 LNHDA, CDR2 SQIVND (reference sequence). CDR3 length equals 15 residues. CDR3 nucleotide sequence: TGTGCCAGTAGTATTGGTGAGCCGGGAGTCAATGAGCAGTTCTTC. Translation gives CASSIGEPGVNEQFF.

Worth noting for this clonotype: The conserved final phenylalanine or tryptophan is absent from the CDR3, which likely points to a read error. This chain uses TRBV7-9 with TRBJ2-3; D is possibly TRBD2 (5 bases). In germline, CDR1 is SEHNR, CDR2 FQNEAQ (reference sequence). V lost 4 bases, J lost 1 base, and 24 bases lay in between. CDR3 length equals 19 residues. This chain's CDR3 is CASSSTLSGDLLGTDTQYL. CDR3 DNA: TGTGCCAGCAGCTCCACCCTGAGCGGCGACCTGCTAGGCACAGATACGCAGTATCTT.

The table lists this clonotype with many counts. The chain uses TRBV12-3 or TRBV12-4 and TRBJ2-3, with 13 bases matching TRBD2. Germline trimming cut 5 bases from V and 5 bases from J; bases unmatched to any gene: 10. The CDR3 runs 17 residues. The CDR3 coding sequence is TGTGCCAGCAGTGGCGGGACTAGCGGGGACGTCAAAGATACGCAGTATTTT. Its protein product is CASSGGTSGDVKDTQYF.